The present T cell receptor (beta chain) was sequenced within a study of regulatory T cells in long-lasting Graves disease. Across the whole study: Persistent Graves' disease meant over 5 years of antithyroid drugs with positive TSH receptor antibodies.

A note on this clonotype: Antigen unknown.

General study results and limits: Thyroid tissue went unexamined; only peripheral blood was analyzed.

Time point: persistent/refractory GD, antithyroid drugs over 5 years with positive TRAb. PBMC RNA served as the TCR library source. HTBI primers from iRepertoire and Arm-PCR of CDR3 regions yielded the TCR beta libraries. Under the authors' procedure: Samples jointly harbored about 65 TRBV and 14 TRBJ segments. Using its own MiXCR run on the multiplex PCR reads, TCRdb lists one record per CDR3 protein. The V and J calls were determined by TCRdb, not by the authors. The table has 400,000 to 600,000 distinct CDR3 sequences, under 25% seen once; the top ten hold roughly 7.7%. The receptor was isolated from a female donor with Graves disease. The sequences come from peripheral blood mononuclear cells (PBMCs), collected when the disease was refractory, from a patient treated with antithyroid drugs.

This CDR3 reads CASSSHRSQETQYF. The CDR3 nucleotides are TGTGCCAGCAGTTCCCATAGGAGTCAAGAGACCCAGTACTTC. The chain links TRBV12-3 or TRBV12-4 to TRBJ2-5; D call uncertain. V shed 4 bases and J shed 2 bases, with 11 bases lying between them. The CDR3 covers 14 residues.